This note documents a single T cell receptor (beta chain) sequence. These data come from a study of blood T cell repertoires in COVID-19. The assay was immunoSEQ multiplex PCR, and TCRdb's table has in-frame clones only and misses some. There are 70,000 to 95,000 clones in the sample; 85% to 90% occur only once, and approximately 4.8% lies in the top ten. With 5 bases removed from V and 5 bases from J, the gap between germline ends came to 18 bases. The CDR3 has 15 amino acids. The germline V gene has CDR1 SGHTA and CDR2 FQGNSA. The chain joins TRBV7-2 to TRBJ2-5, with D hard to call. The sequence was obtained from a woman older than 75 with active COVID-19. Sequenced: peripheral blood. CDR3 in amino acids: CASSPSGGTWETQYF. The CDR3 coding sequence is TGTGCCAGCAGCCCATCTGGTGGCACGTGGGAGACCCAGTACTTC.